The source of this TCR beta chain is a study of brain metastases from non-small cell lung cancer. Assay used: immunoSEQ multiplex PCR; TCRdb lists only in-frame clones, some missing. The sample lists under 4,000 clones; around 95% were seen once. Germline lookup yields CDR1 SGHDT and CDR2 YYEEEE. Trimming left V 1 base short and J 4 bases short, with 8 bases between. The CDR3 extends over 13 amino acids. Sequenced: tumor-adjacent normal tissue. V and J are TRBV5-6 and TRBJ2-5, with D unresolved. This TCR derives from a donor aged 40 or over with non-small cell lung cancer. The CDR3 is CASSLMGIETQYF. CDR3 in DNA: TGTGCCAGCAGCTTGATGGGCATAGAGACCCAGTACTTC. Looking up the rest from reference TRBV5-6 and TRBJ2-5 gives the full variable domain: DAGVTQSPTHLIKTRGQQVTLRCSPKSGHDTVSWYQQALGQGPQFIFQYYEEEERQRGNFPDRFSGHQFPNYSSELNVNALLLGDSALYLCASSLMGIETQYFGPGTRLLVL.